A selection of T cell receptor beta chains follows, all from one sample in a study of CD8 T cells in ankylosing spondylitis. TCRdb called the 5' RACE reads again in MiXCR, with one record for every CDR3 protein. Among about 390,000 distinct CDR3 sequences, under 25% were seen once, and the ten largest hold roughly a sixth. The sample taken for sequencing was blood, either unsorted or a sorted T cell fraction (not recorded which). The receptors come from a male donor with ankylosing spondylitis. The CDR3 runs from the conserved cysteine through the conserved F or W. A D gene is named only where the DNA matches it firmly. Only part of the rows carry a size: once, few, many, or a class if the clone is expanded.

J gene	V gene	clone size	D gene	CDR3 DNA	CDR3 protein
TRBJ2-1	TRBV7-2	few	NA	TGTGCCAGCAGCTCACTGGGCCTCTACAATGAGCAGTTCTTC	CASSSLGLYNEQFF
TRBJ2-6	TRBV7-6	many	NA	TGTGCCAGCAGCTTAATAAACTCTGGGGCCAACGTCCTGACTTTC	CASSLINSGANVLTF
TRBJ1-2	TRBV7-2	NA	NA	TGTGCCAGCAGCCCATTTATCAGGGTCCAAGTCTATGGCTACACCTTC	CASSPFIRVQVYGYTF
TRBJ2-2	TRBV28	NA	NA	TGTGCCAGCAGTCTGCGACTGACAGGCAGGAACACCGGGGAGCTGTTTTTT	CASSLRLTGRNTGELFF
TRBJ1-1	TRBV19	once	NA	TGTGCCAGTAGTATACAGTTTGACACTGAAGCTTTCTTT	CASSIQFDTEAFF
TRBJ2-7	TRBV29-1	NA	TRBD1	TGCAGCGTTGAAGATGGGACACAGGGGTACGAGCAGTACTTC	CSVEDGTQGYEQYF
TRBJ2-2	TRBV29-1	many	NA	TGCAGCGTTTACCGACCGAACACCGGGGAGCTGTTTTTT	CSVYRPNTGELFF
TRBJ2-5	TRBV7-9	NA	TRBD2	TGTGCCAGCAGCTTAAGTCGCGGGAGGGGCGAGACCCAGTACTTC	CASSLSRGRGETQYF
TRBJ2-7	TRBV2	many	NA	TGTGCCAGCAGGCAAACAGGGTTTCGAGACAACTACGAGCAGTACTTC	CASRQTGFRDNYEQYF
TRBJ2-3	TRBV4-1	NA	TRBD1	TGCGCCAGCAGCCAAGGGGGCAGGGGGCGCACAGATACGCAGTATTTT	CASSQGGRGRTDTQYF
TRBJ2-3	TRBV11-2	NA	NA	TGTGCCAGCAGCTTATGGCTAGCTGGAGCCGATACGCAGTATTTT	CASSLWLAGADTQYF
TRBJ2-5	TRBV29-1	few	NA	TGCAGCGTTGTTGCTTGGAGCGAAGCCCAGTACTTC	CSVVAWSEAQYF
TRBJ2-7	TRBV29-1	NA	TRBD2	TGCAGCGTTGAAGTTCTAGCGGGAGTCCACGAGCAGTACTTC	CSVEVLAGVHEQYF
TRBJ2-1	TRBV4-3	NA	NA	TGCGCCAGCAGTTTTAGCGGTCCTAACTATGAGCAGTTCTTC	CASSFSGPNYEQFF
TRBJ2-7	TRBV5-1	many	NA	TGCGCCAGCAGCTTGGAACATCTACCCTACGAGCAGTACTTC	CASSLEHLPYEQYF
TRBJ2-5	TRBV20-1	NA	NA	TGCAGTGCTAGATATAGCCGGAACCCTCATGAGACCCAGTACTTC	CSARYSRNPHETQYF
TRBJ1-6	TRBV5-5	NA	NA	TGTGCCAGCAGCTCGGATCTGCGGGATTCACCCCTCCACTTT	CASSSDLRDSPLHF
TRBJ2-7	TRBV7-2	NA	TRBD1	TGTGCCAGCAGCTTAGTGGGGACAGGGATAAACGAGCAGTACTTC	CASSLVGTGINEQYF
TRBJ2-5	TRBV7-2	NA	TRBD1	TGTGCCAGCAGCTTAAGGACAGGGGGCGCGAAGACCCAGTACTTC	CASSLRTGGAKTQYF
TRBJ2-1	TRBV10-3	NA	TRBD2	TGTGCCATCAGATTAGCGGGAGGCAATGAGCAGTTCTTC	CAIRLAGGNEQFF
TRBJ2-7	TRBV20-1	NA	TRBD2	TGCAGTGCTTGGGGCACTAGCGGGAGAGACTACGAGCAGTACTTC	CSAWGTSGRDYEQYF
TRBJ2-5	TRBV28	few	NA	TGTGCCACCCGCAGGACTAACCAAGAGACCCAGTACTTC	CATRRTNQETQYF
TRBJ2-5	TRBV29-1	NA	NA	TGCAGCGTTGTTATGACTAGAACTGAGACCCAGTACTTC	CSVVMTRTETQYF
TRBJ2-2	TRBV12-3/TRBV12-4	NA	NA	TGTGCCAGCATCACAGGGATTGATCCCAGGAACACCGGGGAGCTGTTTTTT	CASITGIDPRNTGELFF
TRBJ1-4	TRBV20-1	NA	TRBD1	TGCAGTGCTAGAGACTTACGACAGGGTGGGAATGAAAAACTGTTTTTT	CSARDLRQGGNEKLFF
TRBJ1-1	TRBV28	NA	TRBD1	TGTGCCAGCAGTAACCGGGACAGGGTCTTGAACACTGAAGCTTTCTTT	CASSNRDRVLNTEAFF
TRBJ2-5	TRBV20-1	NA	NA	TGCAGTGCTACGTTACAGGGACAGACCCAGTACTTC	CSATLQGQTQYF
TRBJ2-6	TRBV11-1	NA	TRBD1	TGTGCCAGCAGCGACGATCCGACAGGGAGATCTGGGGCCAACGTCCTGACTTTC	CASSDDPTGRSGANVLTF
TRBJ1-3	TRBV5-1	NA	NA	TGCGCCAGCAGCTTGGTTGGTAGGAACACCATATATTTT	CASSLVGRNTIYF
TRBJ2-5	TRBV7-8	NA	NA	TGTGCCAGCAGCCCCTATGGGACCCAAGAGACCCAGTACTTC	CASSPYGTQETQYF
TRBJ1-1	TRBV5-6	NA	NA	TGTGCCAGCGGCAGTGGGGCCGTGACTGAAGCTTTCTTT	CASGSGAVTEAFF
TRBJ2-7	TRBV14	many	NA	TGTGCCAGCAGTCAGTCGTCCTACGAGCAGTACTTC	CASSQSSYEQYF
TRBJ2-3	TRBV7-2	many	TRBD2	TGTGCCAGCAGCTTAGCTAGCGGGAGCACAGATACGCAGTATTTT	CASSLASGSTDTQYF